Listed below are T cell receptor beta chains from one sample, sequenced in a study of cytomegalovirus exposure and HLA in healthy donors. Sequenced by immunoSEQ multiplex PCR; TCRdb stores in-frame clones only, minus some. The data contain about 130,000 clones, 76% of them singletons. Source material: PBMCs. These TCRs come from a female donor in good health and CMV-seropositive. Both conserved end residues are part of each CDR3. D genes are given only for firm matches. Not all rows give a size; the values are once, few, many and, for expanded clones, a class.

j_call v_call d_call clone_size cdr3_aa cdr3_nt
TRBJ1-2 TRBV27 TRBD1 - CASRATGNYGYTF TGTGCCAGCAGAGCGACAGGGAACTATGGCTACACCTTC
TRBJ1-4 TRBV27 - few CASSLTGPWGGKLFF TGTGCCAGCAGTTTAACTGGTCCATGGGGAGGAAAACTGTTTTTT
TRBJ2-5 TRBV6-5 TRBD2 - CASTTSSGSFETQYF TGTGCCAGCACCACGTCTAGCGGGAGTTTTGAGACCCAGTACTTC
TRBJ1-2 TRBV2 TRBD1 few CASSAGGWGGTNYGYTF TGTGCCAGCAGTGCAGGGGGCTGGGGGGGCACTAACTATGGCTACACCTTC
TRBJ2-1 TRBV19 TRBD2 few CASSTSGDEQFF TGTGCCAGTAGTACTAGCGGCGATGAGCAGTTCTTC
TRBJ1-3 TRBV7-2 - - CASSISLGNTIYF TGTGCCAGCAGCATTTCCCTTGGAAACACCATATATTTT
TRBJ1-2 TRBV19 TRBD1 - CASSLGTAYGYTF TGTGCCAGTAGCCTGGGGACAGCCTATGGCTACACCTTC
TRBJ1-5 TRBV6-1 - - CASRNFGLSNQPQHF TGTGCCAGCAGAAACTTCGGACTTAGCAATCAGCCCCAGCATTTT
TRBJ2-6 TRBV5-1 TRBD1 few CASSTGGPGGANVLTF TGCGCCAGCAGTACAGGGGGACCAGGTGGGGCCAACGTCCTGACTTTC
TRBJ1-1 TRBV6-1 - few CASITPGVITEAFF TGTGCCAGCATTACTCCAGGGGTTATCACTGAAGCTTTCTTT
TRBJ1-1 TRBV11-2 - - CASSPSRANTEAFF TGTGCCAGCAGCCCGAGCAGGGCAAACACTGAAGCTTTCTTT
TRBJ1-1 TRBV2 TRBD1 - CASSEYRGNTEAFF TGTGCCAGCAGTGAATACAGGGGGAACACTGAAGCTTTCTTT
TRBJ1-5 TRBV4-2 - - CASSQGGEGQPQHF TGTGCCAGCAGCCAAGGGGGGGAGGGTCAGCCCCAGCATTTT
TRBJ1-5 TRBV6-1 - - CASSGDSNQPQHF TGTGCCAGCAGTGGGGACTCCAATCAGCCCCAGCATTTT
TRBJ1-1 TRBV4-1 TRBD1 - CASSRTQGGNTEAFF TGCGCCAGCAGCCGGACACAGGGGGGTAACACTGAAGCTTTCTTT
TRBJ2-2 TRBV5-4 - - CASSAVPHGGGSGELFF TGTGCCAGCAGCGCCGTCCCGCACGGTGGGGGGTCCGGGGAGCTGTTTTTT
TRBJ2-7 TRBV5-1 TRBD2 - CASSLILAGEHEQYF TGCGCCAGCAGCTTGATCTTAGCGGGGGAACACGAGCAGTACTTC
TRBJ2-5 TRBV4-1 TRBD1 - CASSQIQGAETQYF TGCGCCAGCAGCCAAATACAGGGGGCAGAGACCCAGTACTTC
TRBJ2-4 TRBV19 - - CASTSQGIQYF TGTGCCAGTACTAGTCAGGGCATTCAGTACTTC
TRBJ2-3 TRBV28 TRBD2 - CASNPLAGVGTDTQYF TGTGCCAGCAACCCTTTAGCGGGAGTAGGCACAGATACGCAGTATTTT
TRBJ2-3 TRBV7-8 - - CASSLPLGTSFTDTQYF TGTGCCAGCAGCTTACCCCTCGGAACTAGCTTCACAGATACGCAGTATTTT
TRBJ1-1 TRBV5-4 TRBD1 - CASSSQGDTEAFF TGTGCCAGCAGTTCTCAGGGGGACACTGAAGCTTTCTTT
TRBJ2-2 TRBV19 TRBD2 few CASSPGLAGGTRSGELFF TGTGCCAGTAGTCCCGGACTAGCGGGGGGCACGAGATCCGGGGAGCTGTTTTTT
TRBJ2-5 TRBV13 TRBD2 - CASSSLAGEFRETQYF TGTGCCAGCAGCTCTCTAGCGGGAGAGTTCCGAGAGACCCAGTACTTC
TRBJ2-1 TRBV9 TRBD2 few CASSTTGTRAYNEQFF TGTGCCAGCAGTACCACCGGGACTAGGGCCTACAATGAGCAGTTCTTC
TRBJ1-2 TRBV28 - - CASSLFVKGGYTF TGTGCCAGCAGTTTATTTGTAAAGGGGGGCTACACCTTC
TRBJ1-5 TRBV27 - few CASRRYSNQPQHF TGTGCCAGCAGGCGATATAGCAATCAGCCCCAGCATTTT
TRBJ2-3 TRBV11-2 TRBD2 - CASSPRRGAFSTDTQYF TGTGCCAGCAGCCCCAGGCGGGGGGCATTCAGCACAGATACGCAGTATTTT
TRBJ2-7 TRBV15 - few CATSRDRNGQLEQYF TGTGCCACCAGCAGAGATAGAAATGGACAGCTCGAGCAGTACTTC
TRBJ2-5 TRBV7-6 - few CASSPVVRAEETQYF TGTGCCAGCAGCCCTGTGGTCAGGGCGGAAGAGACCCAGTACTTC
TRBJ2-1 TRBV5-8 TRBD2 - CASSFWEGNEQFF TGTGCCAGCAGCTTTTGGGAGGGCAATGAGCAGTTCTTC
TRBJ2-6 TRBV2 - - CASSDREAGANVLTF TGTGCCAGCAGTGACAGGGAGGCTGGGGCCAACGTCCTGACTTTC
TRBJ1-3 TRBV2 - - CASRAGQGNTIYF TGTGCCAGCAGGGCGGGGCAGGGAAACACCATATATTTT
TRBJ2-2 TRBV6-6 - - CASRHSGELFF TGTGCCAGCAGGCACTCCGGGGAGCTGTTTTTT
TRBJ1-4 TRBV11-2 TRBD1 - CASTTGGGFKKLFF TGTGCCAGCACAACAGGGGGCGGTTTCAAAAAACTGTTTTTT
TRBJ2-7 TRBV25-1 - few CASTSQGSSYEQYF TGTGCCAGCACCTCCCAGGGGAGCTCCTACGAGCAGTACTTC
TRBJ2-1 TRBV5-1 TRBD2 - CASRPSGKNEQFF TGCGCCAGCAGACCTAGCGGGAAAAATGAGCAGTTCTTC
TRBJ1-2 TRBV27 - once CASSLVNRGYGYTF TGTGCCAGCAGTTTAGTTAATCGGGGCTATGGCTACACCTTC
TRBJ2-7 TRBV30 - - CAWSAGAPYEQYF TGTGCCTGGAGTGCCGGTGCACCCTACGAGCAGTACTTC
TRBJ2-1 TRBV19 - - CASSIPGPSSYNEQFF TGTGCCAGTAGTATACCAGGGCCAAGCTCCTACAATGAGCAGTTCTTC
TRBJ1-2 TRBV6-5 - - CASRDSLYGYTF TGTGCCAGCAGGGACAGCCTCTATGGCTACACCTTC